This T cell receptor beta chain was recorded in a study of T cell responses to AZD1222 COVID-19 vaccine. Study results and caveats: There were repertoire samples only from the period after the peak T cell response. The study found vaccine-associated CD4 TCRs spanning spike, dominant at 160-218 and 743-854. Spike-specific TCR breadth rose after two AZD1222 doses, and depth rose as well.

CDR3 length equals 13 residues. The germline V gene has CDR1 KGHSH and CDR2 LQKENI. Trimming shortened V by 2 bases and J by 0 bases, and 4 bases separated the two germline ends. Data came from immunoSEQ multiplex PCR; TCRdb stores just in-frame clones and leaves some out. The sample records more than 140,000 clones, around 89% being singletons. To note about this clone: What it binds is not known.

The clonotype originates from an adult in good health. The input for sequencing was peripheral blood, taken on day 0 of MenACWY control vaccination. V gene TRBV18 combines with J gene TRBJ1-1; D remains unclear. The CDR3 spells CASSPDMNTEAFF. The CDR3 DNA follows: TGTGCCAGCTCACCAGACATGAACACTGAAGCTTTCTTT.